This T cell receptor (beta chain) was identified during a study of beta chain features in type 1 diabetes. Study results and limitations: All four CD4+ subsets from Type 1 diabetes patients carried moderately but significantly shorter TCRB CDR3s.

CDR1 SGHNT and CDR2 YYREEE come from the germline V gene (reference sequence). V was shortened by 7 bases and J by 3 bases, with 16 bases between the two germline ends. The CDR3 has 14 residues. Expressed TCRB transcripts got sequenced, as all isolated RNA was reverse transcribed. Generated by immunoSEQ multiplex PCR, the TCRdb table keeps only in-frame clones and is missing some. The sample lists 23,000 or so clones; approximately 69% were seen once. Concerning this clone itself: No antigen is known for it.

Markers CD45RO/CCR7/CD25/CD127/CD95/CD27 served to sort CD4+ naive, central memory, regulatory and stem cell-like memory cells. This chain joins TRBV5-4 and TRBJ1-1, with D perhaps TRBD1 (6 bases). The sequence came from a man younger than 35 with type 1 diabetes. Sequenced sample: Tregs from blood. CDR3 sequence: CASGGGGAHTEAFF. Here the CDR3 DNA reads TGTGCCAGCGGCGGCGGGGGGGCGCACACTGAAGCTTTCTTT.